Below, one T cell receptor beta chain is given with its context. The antigen remains unidentified. This sample is part of a study of memory B cells and T cells in multiple sclerosis. Study results and caveats: Clone-set sizes differed between compartments, so shared clonotype counts needed normalization.

The CDR3 extends over 13 amino acids. Trimming removed 6 bases at V and 4 bases at J, with 13 bases between. Germline V lookup: CDR1 LNHDA, CDR2 SQIVND (reference sequence). The table came from immunoSEQ multiplex PCR; TCRdb's copy has only in-frame clones and leaves some out. The sample lists several hundred clones, 80% to 85% occurring once. Sequenced sample: brain tissue. The rearrangement uses TRBV19 and TRBJ2-7, with D perhaps assigned TRBD1 or TRBD2 (5 bases each). The source of this sequence is a human donor with multiple sclerosis. The CDR3 sequence: CASSRDGNYEQYF. The CDR3 DNA sequence: TGTGCCAGTAGCAGGGACGGGAATTACGAGCAGTACTTC.